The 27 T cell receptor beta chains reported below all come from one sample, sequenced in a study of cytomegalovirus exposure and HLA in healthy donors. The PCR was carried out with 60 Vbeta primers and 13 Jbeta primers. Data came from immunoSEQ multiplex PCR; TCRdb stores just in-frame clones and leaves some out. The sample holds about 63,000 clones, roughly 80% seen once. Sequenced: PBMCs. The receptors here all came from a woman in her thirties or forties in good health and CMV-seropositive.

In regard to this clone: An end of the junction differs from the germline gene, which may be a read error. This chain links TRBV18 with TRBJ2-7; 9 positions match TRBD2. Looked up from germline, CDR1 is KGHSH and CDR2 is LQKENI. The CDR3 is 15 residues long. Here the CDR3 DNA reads TGTGCCAGCTCACCACGCGCGGGGGGGCCTGAGGAGCAGCACTTC. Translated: CASSPRAGGPEEQHF.

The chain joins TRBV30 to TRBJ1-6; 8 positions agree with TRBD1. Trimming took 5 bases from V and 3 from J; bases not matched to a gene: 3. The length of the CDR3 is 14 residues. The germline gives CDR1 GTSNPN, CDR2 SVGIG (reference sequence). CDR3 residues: CAWGQGFYNSPLHF. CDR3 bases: TGTGCCTGGGGACAGGGTTTCTATAATTCACCCCTCCACTTT. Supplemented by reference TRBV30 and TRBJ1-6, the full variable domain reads SQTIHQWPATLVQPVGSPLSLECTVEGTSNPNLYWYRQAAGRGLQLLFYSVGIGQISSEVPQNLSASRPQDRQFILSSKKLLLSDSGFYLCAWGQGFYNSPLHFGNGTRLTVT.

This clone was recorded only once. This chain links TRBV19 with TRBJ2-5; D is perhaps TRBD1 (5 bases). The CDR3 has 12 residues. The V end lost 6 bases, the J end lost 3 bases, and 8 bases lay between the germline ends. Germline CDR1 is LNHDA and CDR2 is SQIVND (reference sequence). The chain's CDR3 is CASSDSEETQYF. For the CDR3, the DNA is TGTGCCAGTAGCGACAGTGAAGAGACCCAGTACTTC.

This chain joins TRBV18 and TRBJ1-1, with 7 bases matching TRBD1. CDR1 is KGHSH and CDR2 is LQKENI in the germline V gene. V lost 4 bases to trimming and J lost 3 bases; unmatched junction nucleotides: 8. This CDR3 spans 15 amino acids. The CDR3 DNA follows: TGTGCCAGCTCACTAGGATACAGGGGTGACACTGAAGCTTTCTTT. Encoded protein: CASSLGYRGDTEAFF.

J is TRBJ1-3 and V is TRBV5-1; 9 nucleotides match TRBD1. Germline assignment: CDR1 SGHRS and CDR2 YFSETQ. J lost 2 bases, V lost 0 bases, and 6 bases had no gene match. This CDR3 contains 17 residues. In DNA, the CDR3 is TGCGCCAGCAGCTTGGGGACAGGGGCCCTCACTGGAAACACCATATATTTT. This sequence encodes CASSLGTGALTGNTIYF.

The CDR3 region is CASSSTGGMEETQYF. In DNA form, the CDR3 reads TGCGCCAGCAGCTCGACAGGGGGCATGGAAGAGACCCAGTACTTC. V is TRBV5-1 and J is TRBJ2-5; 10 nucleotides line up with TRBD1. The CDR3 has 15 residues. The germline gives CDR1 SGHRS, CDR2 YFSETQ. The V segment lost 3 bases and the J segment 3 bases; nucleotides outside the gene matches: 5.

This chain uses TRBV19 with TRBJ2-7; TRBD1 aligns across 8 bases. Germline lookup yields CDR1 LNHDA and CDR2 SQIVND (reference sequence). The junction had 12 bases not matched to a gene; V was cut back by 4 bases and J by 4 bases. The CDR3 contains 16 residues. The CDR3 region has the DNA TGTGCCAGTAGTACTTACCCCGGACAGGGAAGGTACGAGCAGTACTTC. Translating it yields CASSTYPGQGRYEQYF.

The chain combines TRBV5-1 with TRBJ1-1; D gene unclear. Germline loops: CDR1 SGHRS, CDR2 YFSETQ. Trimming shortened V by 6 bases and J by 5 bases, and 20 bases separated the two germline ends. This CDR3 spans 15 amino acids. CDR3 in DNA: TGCGCCAGCACCCCGCGGGAGGGCGGGAATACTGAAGCTTTCTTT. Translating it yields CASTPREGGNTEAFF.

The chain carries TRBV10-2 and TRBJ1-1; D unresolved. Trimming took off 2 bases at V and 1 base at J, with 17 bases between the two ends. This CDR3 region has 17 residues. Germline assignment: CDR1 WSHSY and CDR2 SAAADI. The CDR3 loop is CASSELKLGRGNTEAFF. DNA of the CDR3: TGCGCCAGCAGTGAGCTAAAATTAGGACGGGGGAACACTGAAGCTTTCTTT.

CDR3 sequence reads: CASSGRLSAPAIF. In DNA form, the CDR3 reads TGTGCCAGCAGCGGCCGACTTTCGGCCCCCGCAATCTTT. V usage is TRBV21-1 and J usage is TRBJ1-1. TRBV21-1 is listed as a pseudogene. CDR3 length equals 13 residues.

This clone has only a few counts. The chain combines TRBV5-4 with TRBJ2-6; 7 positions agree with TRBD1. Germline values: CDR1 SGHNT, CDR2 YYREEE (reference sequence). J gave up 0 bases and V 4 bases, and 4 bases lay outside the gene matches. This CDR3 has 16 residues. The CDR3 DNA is TGTGCCAGCAGCCCGGGACAGTTCTCTGGGGCCAACGTCCTGACTTTC. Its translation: CASSPGQFSGANVLTF. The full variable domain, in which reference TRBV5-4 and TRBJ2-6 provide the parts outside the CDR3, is ETGVTQSPTHLIKTRGQQVTLRCSSQSGHNTVSWYQQALGQGPQFIFQYYREEENGRGNFPPRFSGLQFPNYSSELNVNALELDDSALYLCASSPGQFSGANVLTFGAGSRLTVL.

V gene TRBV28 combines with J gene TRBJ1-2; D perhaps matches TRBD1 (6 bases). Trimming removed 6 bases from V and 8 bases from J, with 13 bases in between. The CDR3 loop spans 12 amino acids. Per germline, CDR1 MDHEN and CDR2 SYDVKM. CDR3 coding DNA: TGTGCCAGCAGCCCGCCCCAGGGGGGCTACACCTTC. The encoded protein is CASSPPQGGYTF.

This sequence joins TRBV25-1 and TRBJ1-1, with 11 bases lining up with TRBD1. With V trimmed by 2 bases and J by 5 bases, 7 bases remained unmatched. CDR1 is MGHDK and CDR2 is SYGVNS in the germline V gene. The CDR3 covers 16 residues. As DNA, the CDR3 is TGTGCCAGCAGTGAAAGGGGACAGGGGGTTGGAACTGAAGCTTTCTTT. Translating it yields CASSERGQGVGTEAFF. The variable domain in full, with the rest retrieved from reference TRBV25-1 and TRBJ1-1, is EADIYQTPRYLVIGTGKKITLECSQTMGHDKMYWYQQDPGMELHLIHYSYGVNSTEKGDLSSESTVSRIRTEHFPLTLESARPSHTSQYLCASSERGQGVGTEAFFGQGTRLTVV.

The DNA for the CDR3 is TGTGCCAGCAGCTTGGGATATACAGGTTTGTTCGGTGAAAAACTGTTTTTT. Its translation is CASSLGYTGLFGEKLFF. V and J are TRBV5-6 and TRBJ1-4; weak D call: TRBD1 (5 bases). There are 17 residues in the CDR3. The V end was cut by 0 bases, the J end by 7 bases, with 19 bases between. Germline V gene data show CDR1 as SGHDT and CDR2 as YYEEEE. Based on the CDR3 plus reference TRBV5-6 and TRBJ1-4, the full variable domain is DAGVTQSPTHLIKTRGQQVTLRCSPKSGHDTVSWYQQALGQGPQFIFQYYEEEERQRGNFPDRFSGHQFPNYSSELNVNALLLGDSALYLCASSLGYTGLFGEKLFFGSGTQLSVL.

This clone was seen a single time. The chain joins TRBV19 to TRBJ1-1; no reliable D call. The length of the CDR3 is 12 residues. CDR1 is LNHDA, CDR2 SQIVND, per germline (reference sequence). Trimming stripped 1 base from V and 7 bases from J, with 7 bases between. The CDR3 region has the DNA TGTGCCAGTAGTATAGTCGGGAGTGAAGCTTTCTTT. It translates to CASSIVGSEAFF. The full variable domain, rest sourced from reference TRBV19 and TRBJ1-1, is DGGITQSPKYLFRKEGQNVTLSCEQNLNHDAMYWYRQDPGQGLRLIYYSQIVNDFQKGDIAEGYSVSREKKESFPLTVTSAQKNPTAFYLCASSIVGSEAFFGQGTRLTVV.

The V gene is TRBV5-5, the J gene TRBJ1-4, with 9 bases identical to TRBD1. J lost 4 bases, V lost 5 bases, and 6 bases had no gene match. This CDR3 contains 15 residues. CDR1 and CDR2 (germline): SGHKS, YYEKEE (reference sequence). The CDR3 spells CASSRTGGGNEKLFF. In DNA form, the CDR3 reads TGTGCCAGCAGTCGTACAGGGGGCGGTAATGAAAAACTGTTTTTT.

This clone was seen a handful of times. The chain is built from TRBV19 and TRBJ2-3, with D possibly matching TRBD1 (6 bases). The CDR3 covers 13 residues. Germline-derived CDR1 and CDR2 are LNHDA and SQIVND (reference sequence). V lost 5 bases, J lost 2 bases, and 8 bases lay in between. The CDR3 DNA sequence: TGTGCCAGTAGTTTGGGACACACAGATACGCAGTATTTT. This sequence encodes CASSLGHTDTQYF.

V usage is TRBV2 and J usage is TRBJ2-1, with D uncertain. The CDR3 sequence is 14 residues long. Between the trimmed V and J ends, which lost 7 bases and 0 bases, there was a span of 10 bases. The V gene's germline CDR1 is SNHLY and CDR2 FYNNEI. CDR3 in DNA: TGTGCCAGCAATCTAGATTTCTCCTACAATGAGCAGTTCTTC. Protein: CASNLDFSYNEQFF.

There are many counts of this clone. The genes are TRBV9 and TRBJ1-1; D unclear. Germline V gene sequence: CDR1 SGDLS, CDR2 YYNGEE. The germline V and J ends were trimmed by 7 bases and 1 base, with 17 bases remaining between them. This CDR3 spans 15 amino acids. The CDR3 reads CASHFSPGWNTEAFF. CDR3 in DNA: TGTGCCAGCCATTTCTCCCCAGGTTGGAACACTGAAGCTTTCTTT.

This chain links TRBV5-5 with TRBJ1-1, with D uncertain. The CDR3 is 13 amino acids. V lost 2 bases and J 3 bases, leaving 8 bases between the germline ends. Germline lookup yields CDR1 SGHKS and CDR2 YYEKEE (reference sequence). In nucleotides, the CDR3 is TGTGCCAGCAGCTTTCTCGGAGACACTGAAGCTTTCTTT. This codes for CASSFLGDTEAFF.

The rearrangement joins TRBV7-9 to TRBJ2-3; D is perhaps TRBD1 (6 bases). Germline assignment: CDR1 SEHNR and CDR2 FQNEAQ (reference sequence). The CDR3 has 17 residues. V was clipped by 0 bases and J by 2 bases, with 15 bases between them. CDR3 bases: TGTGCCAGCAGCTTAGCGCTGGGCAGGGGTCACACAGATACGCAGTATTTT. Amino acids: CASSLALGRGHTDTQYF.

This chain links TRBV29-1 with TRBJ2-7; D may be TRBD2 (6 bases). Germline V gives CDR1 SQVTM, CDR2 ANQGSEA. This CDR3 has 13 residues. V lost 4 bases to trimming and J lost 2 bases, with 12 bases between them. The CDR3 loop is CSVASDPTYEQYF. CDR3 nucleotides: TGCAGCGTTGCTAGCGACCCGACCTACGAGCAGTACTTC.

CDR3 sequence: CASSSFQYGGPSPLHF. CDR3 coding DNA: TGTGCCAGCAGTTCATTCCAGTACGGGGGGCCGTCACCCCTCCACTTT. The chain joins TRBV27 to TRBJ1-6, with D possibly TRBD1 on 6 matching bases. The germline CDR1 and CDR2 sequences are MNHEY and SMNVEV (reference sequence). This CDR3 spans 16 amino acids. V lost 4 bases and J lost 10, with 20 bases in between.

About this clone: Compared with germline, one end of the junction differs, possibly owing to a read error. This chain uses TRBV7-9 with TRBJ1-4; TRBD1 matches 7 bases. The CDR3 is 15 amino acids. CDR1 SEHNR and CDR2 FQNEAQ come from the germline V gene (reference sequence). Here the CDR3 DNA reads TGTTCCAGCAGCTTTTTACAGGGGCCCTATGAAAAACTGTTTTTT. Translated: CSSSFLQGPYEKLFF.

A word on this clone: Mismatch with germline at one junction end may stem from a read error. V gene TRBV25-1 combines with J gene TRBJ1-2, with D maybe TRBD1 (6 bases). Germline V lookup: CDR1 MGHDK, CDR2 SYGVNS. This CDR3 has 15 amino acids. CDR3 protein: CASSESRQEIYGCTF. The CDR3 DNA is TGTGCCAGCAGTGAATCGAGACAGGAGATCTATGGCTGCACCTTC.

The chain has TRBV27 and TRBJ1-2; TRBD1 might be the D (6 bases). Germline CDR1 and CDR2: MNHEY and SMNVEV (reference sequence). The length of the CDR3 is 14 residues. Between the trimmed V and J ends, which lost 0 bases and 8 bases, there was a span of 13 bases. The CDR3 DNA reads TGTGCCAGCAGTTTATCCGGGGGGCTAGGGGGCTACACCTTC. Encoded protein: CASSLSGGLGGYTF.

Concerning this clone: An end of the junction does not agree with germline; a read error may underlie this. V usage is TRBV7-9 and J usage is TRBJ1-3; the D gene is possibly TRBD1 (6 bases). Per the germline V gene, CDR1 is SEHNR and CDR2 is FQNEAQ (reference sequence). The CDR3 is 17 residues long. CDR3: CSSSLGDIGSSGNTIYF. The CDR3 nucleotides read TGTTCCAGCAGCTTGGGGGACATTGGGAGCTCTGGAAACACCATATATTTT.